This is a list of T cell receptor beta chains from one sample in a study of patients and donors after allogeneic stem cell transplantation. Each CDR3 protein gets one entry after TCRdb re-called the RT-PCR reads with MiXCR. The sample lists roughly 960,000 distinct CDR3 sequences, 15% to 20% seen once, with around 6% in the top ten. The specimen was blood, either unsorted or a sorted T cell fraction (not recorded which). These receptors all come from a human donor who was either an allogeneic HSCT recipient or a stem cell or donor lymphocyte infusion donor (not recorded which). It is not recorded whose cells these are; they may come from a transplant donor. The CDR3 runs from the conserved cysteine through the conserved F or W. The order of the fields is V gene, J gene, clone size, D gene, CDR3 length, CDR3 DNA, CDR3 protein. D genes are given only for firm matches. Part of the rows lack a size; the others show once, few, many or a class for expanded clones.

TRBV30	TRBJ1-2	-	-	15	TGTGCCTGGAGTCAGGGACGGCAAAACTTCTATGGCTACACCTTC	CAWSQGRQNFYGYTF
TRBV20-1	TRBJ1-2	-	TRBD1	14	TGCAGTGCTCCCAGACAGGGAAGTAACTATGGCTACACCTTC	CSAPRQGSNYGYTF
TRBV7-2	TRBJ1-1	-	-	13	TGTGCCAGCAGCTTAGGGGTCATGGGTGATACTTTCTTT	CASSLGVMGDTFF
TRBV3-1	TRBJ2-7	-	TRBD2	14	TGTGCCAGCAGCCGGACTAGCTATTACTACGAGCAGTACTTC	CASSRTSYYYEQYF
TRBV9	TRBJ2-5	-	-	16	TGTGCCAGCAGCGTAGCGGACGGGGGGCCGAGAGAGACCCAGTACTTC	CASSVADGGPRETQYF
TRBV20-1	TRBJ2-7	many	-	11	TGCAGTGCTAGACAAGATCACGAGCAGTACTTC	CSARQDHEQYF
TRBV20-1	TRBJ2-5	few	TRBD1	13	TGCAGTGCTGGACAGGGTTTAGGAGAGACCCAGTACTTC	CSAGQGLGETQYF
TRBV5-1	TRBJ1-4	-	-	14	TGCGCCAGCAGCTTGGCAGGGTTTGAAGAAAAACTGTTTTTT	CASSLAGFEEKLFF
TRBV9	TRBJ1-2	-	TRBD1	14	TGTGCCAGCAGCGTAGATTGGACAGGGCATGACTACACCTTC	CASSVDWTGHDYTF
TRBV12-3/TRBV12-4	TRBJ1-2	few	-	15	TGTGCCAGCAGTTTAGGGACGGCTCACGTGAGTGGCTACACCTTC	CASSLGTAHVSGYTF
TRBV9	TRBJ2-1	-	TRBD2	15	TGTGCCAGCAGCGTAGAACTAGCGGAAGTATATGAGCAGTTCTTC	CASSVELAEVYEQFF
TRBV12-3/TRBV12-4	TRBJ2-5	few	-	13	TGTGCCAGCAGTTCTCAGGGGTGGGAGACCCAGTACTTC	CASSSQGWETQYF
TRBV12-3/TRBV12-4	TRBJ2-7	few	TRBD2	15	TGTGCCAGCAGCCCTAGTGCGGGAGGAGCCTACGAGCAGTACTTC	CASSPSAGGAYEQYF
TRBV12-3/TRBV12-4	TRBJ2-7	few	-	12	TGTGCCAGCAGTTTCGGCCAGTACGAGCAGTACTTC	CASSFGQYEQYF
TRBV5-1	TRBJ2-7	few	TRBD1	16	TGCGCCAGCGGCCCGACGAAATTGGGACAGGTGTCCGAGCAGTACTTC	CASGPTKLGQVSEQYF
TRBV27	TRBJ2-5	-	TRBD1	15	TGTGCCAGCAGGAAGGAGGGGACAGGGGTGGGGACCCAGTACTTC	CASRKEGTGVGTQYF
TRBV9	TRBJ2-2	-	-	15	TGTGCCAGCAGCCCTGGGAGTGCGAACACCGGGGAGCTGTTTTTT	CASSPGSANTGELFF
TRBV24-1	TRBJ1-5	few	-	14	TGTGCCACCAGTGGTTTAGGGGGCAATCAGCCCCAGCATTTT	CATSGLGGNQPQHF
TRBV5-1	TRBJ2-7	-	-	12	TGCGCCAGCAGCGGGTCCTCGGACGAGCAGTACTTC	CASSGSSDEQYF
TRBV7-9	TRBJ1-2	-	TRBD1	15	TGTGCCAGCAGTTCGCCGGGACAGGCTAACTATGGCTACACCTTC	CASSSPGQANYGYTF
TRBV11-2	TRBJ2-1	few	-	16	TGTGCCAGCAGCTTAGATTTCCAGGGTTTCGTTTATGAGCAGTTCTTC	CASSLDFQGFVYEQFF
TRBV11-2	TRBJ1-2	few	-	15	TGTGCCAGCAGCTTAGACGCGGGGACGTTTAATGGCTACACCTTC	CASSLDAGTFNGYTF
TRBV12-3/TRBV12-4	TRBJ2-2	many	-	15	TGTGCCAGCAGCTGGAGGGTTCCGAACACCGGGGAGCTGTTTTTT	CASSWRVPNTGELFF
TRBV2	TRBJ2-1	few	-	12	TGTGCCAGCGGCTCTCGAAACAATGAGCAGTTCTTC	CASGSRNNEQFF
TRBV11-1	TRBJ1-2	-	TRBD1	18	TGTGCCAGCAGCTTAGCGCGGCCGGACAGGTTTAAAGACTATGGCTACACCTTC	CASSLARPDRFKDYGYTF
TRBV20-1	TRBJ2-7	few	TRBD2	13	TGCAGTGCAGGGCTAGCGGGAGGCCACGAGCAGTACTTC	CSAGLAGGHEQYF
TRBV7-9	TRBJ2-1	-	TRBD2	17	TGTGCCAGCAGCCCCCGTGTGGGGCTAGCGGGATACAATGAGCAGTTCTTC	CASSPRVGLAGYNEQFF
TRBV7-9	TRBJ2-7	-	TRBD2	14	TGTGCCAGCACCACTAGCGGGGGGGCCGGCGAGCAGTACTTC	CASTTSGGAGEQYF
TRBV5-1	TRBJ1-2	few	TRBD1	13	TGCGCCAGCAGGTGGGGGACAGGGGATGGCTACACCTTC	CASRWGTGDGYTF
TRBV6-2/TRBV6-3	TRBJ1-1	-	-	15	TGTGCCAGCAGTCGCCGGGTGGAGGTCCACACTGAAGCTTTCTTT	CASSRRVEVHTEAFF
TRBV6-1	TRBJ1-4	few	-	14	TGTGCCAGCAGTGAATTGACGGGTAATGAAAAACTGTTTTTT	CASSELTGNEKLFF
TRBV6-5	TRBJ2-5	-	-	12	TGTGCCAGCACTCGGGCAGGGGAGACCCAGTACTTC	CASTRAGETQYF
TRBV25-1	TRBJ2-3	-	-	16	TGTGCCAGCAGCCCCCTTATAGGAGGGGTACCAGATACGCAGTATTTT	CASSPLIGGVPDTQYF
TRBV30	TRBJ2-7	few	TRBD2	14	TGTGCCTGGAGTGGACGAAGACTAGCGGGCGAGCAGTACTTC	CAWSGRRLAGEQYF
TRBV2	TRBJ1-4	-	-	14	TGTGCCAGCAGTCCCCGTCCTGGAAGGGAAAAACTGTTTTTT	CASSPRPGREKLFF
TRBV20-1	TRBJ1-5	few	TRBD1	14	TGCAGTGCTAGCGGACAGGCACCGAGGCAGCCCCAGCATTTT	CSASGQAPRQPQHF
TRBV11-2	TRBJ2-3	-	-	15	TGTGCCAGCACCACCCCGAGGGCCTCCGGAGATACGCAGTATTTT	CASTTPRASGDTQYF
TRBV18	TRBJ2-7	many	-	14	TGTGCCAGCTCACCAGATGTTGGGTCTTACGAGCAGTACTTC	CASSPDVGSYEQYF
TRBV6-5	TRBJ2-2	few	-	15	TGTGCCAGCAGTTTGTCCCGGGACTCATCAGGGGAGCTGTTTTTT	CASSLSRDSSGELFF
TRBV7-8	TRBJ2-3	few	-	17	TGTGCCAGCAGCATCCAACTAGCCCGAAGGGGGCCAGATACGCAGTATTTT	CASSIQLARRGPDTQYF
TRBV6-1	TRBJ2-2	few	-	15	TGTGCCAGCTTATCATGGCAGGGGAACACCGGGGAGCTGTTTTTT	CASLSWQGNTGELFF
TRBV9	TRBJ1-2	few	TRBD1	13	TGTGCCAGCAGCGTAGGGGACAGCCATGGCTACACCTTC	CASSVGDSHGYTF
TRBV20-1	TRBJ2-7	-	TRBD2	16	TGCAGTGCTAGTTCCGGGACTAGCGGGGTGTCCTACGAGCAGTACTTC	CSASSGTSGVSYEQYF
TRBV9	TRBJ2-3	once	-	16	TGTGCCAGCAGCGGTCGAGCGGGGACAAGCACAGATACGCAGTATTTT	CASSGRAGTSTDTQYF
TRBV20-1	TRBJ2-7	few	-	11	TGCAGTGCTTTTACTAGTCGCGAGCAGTACTTC	CSAFTSREQYF
TRBV27	TRBJ1-3	-	-	17	TGTGCCAGCAGTTTACGTTGGGACGGAGGCTCTGGAAACACCATATATTTT	CASSLRWDGGSGNTIYF
TRBV5-1	TRBJ1-4	-	-	15	TGCGCCAGCAGCTTGGTGGCAGGGGACGGTGAAAAACTGTTTTTT	CASSLVAGDGEKLFF
TRBV3-1	TRBJ2-7	-	TRBD2	15	TGTGCCAGCAGCCTTAGGGGACTACCCCTATACGAGCAGTACTTC	CASSLRGLPLYEQYF
TRBV27	TRBJ2-5	-	-	14	TGTGCCAGCAGTTTAGCGCGGGACCAAGAGACCCAGTACTTC	CASSLARDQETQYF
TRBV2	TRBJ1-5	few	-	14	TGTGCCAGCAGCGACAGAAGCGTCAATCAGCCCCAGCATTTT	CASSDRSVNQPQHF
TRBV10-3	TRBJ1-5	many	-	13	TGTGCCATCAGATCAGATAGCAATCAGCCCCAGCATTTT	CAIRSDSNQPQHF
TRBV4-3	TRBJ1-2	few	-	16	TGCGCCAGCAGCCAGGCGGGCCGGGAGCTTGACTATGGCTACACCTTC	CASSQAGRELDYGYTF
TRBV12-3/TRBV12-4	TRBJ1-1	-	-	14	TGTGCCAGCAAACCTGGGGGGGGGTTCACTGAAGCTTTCTTT	CASKPGGGFTEAFF
TRBV12-3/TRBV12-4	TRBJ2-1	many	-	14	TGTGCCACCTCCGGGGGAACAGGGTACAATGAGCAGTTCTTC	CATSGGTGYNEQFF
TRBV12-2	TRBJ1-5	-	-	17	TGTGCAAGTCGCTTCGGCAGCGACAGGGAAGGCAATCAGCCCCAGCATTTT	CASRFGSDREGNQPQHF
TRBV20-1	TRBJ1-2	-	TRBD1	15	TGCAGTGCTAGAGCTACCGGGACAGGGCCCGTTGGCTACACCTTC	CSARATGTGPVGYTF
TRBV6-2/TRBV6-3	TRBJ2-1	few	-	13	TGTGCCAGCAGTTATCTCCTAGTCACTGAGCAGTTCTTC	CASSYLLVTEQFF
TRBV2	TRBJ2-5	many	-	13	TGTGCCAGCAGCGTAAGGGTTGGGGAGACCCAGTACTTC	CASSVRVGETQYF
TRBV20-1	TRBJ2-1	few	-	16	TGCAGTGCTAGAGATCGGGAAGCGGGTCAAGTAGATGAGCAGTTCTTC	CSARDREAGQVDEQFF